The 28 T cell receptor beta chains below all came from one sample that was sequenced in a study of cytomegalovirus exposure and HLA in healthy donors. In the PCR, 60 Vbeta and 13 Jbeta primers were used. TCRdb's table, derived via immunoSEQ multiplex PCR, lists solely in-frame clones and lacks some. The table has 200,000 to 250,000 clones, 60% to 80% seen once. The sample comprised PBMCs. Source of these receptors: a woman aged 30 to 39 in good health and CMV-seronegative.

The rearrangement joins TRBV6-5 to TRBJ1-1, with D unresolved. The CDR3 totals 15 residues. Trimming stripped 2 bases from V and 5 bases from J, with 15 bases between. Germline V CDR1 and CDR2: MNHEY, SVGAGI. This CDR3 reads CASSYRRIRGTEAFF. The CDR3 bases are TGTGCCAGCAGTTACCGCCGGATACGGGGAACTGAAGCTTTCTTT.

This chain uses TRBV5-4 with TRBJ2-7; tentatively, D is TRBD2 (5 bases). There are 12 residues in the CDR3. Per the germline V gene, CDR1 is SGHNT and CDR2 is YYREEE (reference sequence). V gave up 4 bases and J gave up 3 bases, with 8 bases separating them. The CDR3 loop reads CASSRDYYEQYF. CDR3 coding DNA: TGTGCCAGCAGCCGTGACTACTACGAGCAGTACTTC.

The chain recombines TRBV7-9 with TRBJ2-1; 8 nucleotides match TRBD1. CDR1 and CDR2 from the germline V gene are SEHNR and FQNEAQ (reference sequence). The CDR3 contains 12 residues. CDR3 residues: CSGQGFYNEQFF. CDR3 DNA sequence: TGTTCCGGACAGGGATTTTACAATGAGCAGTTCTTC. Full variable domain (outside the CDR3, taken from reference TRBV7-9 and TRBJ2-1): DTGVSQNPRHKITKRGQNVTFRCDPISEHNRLYWYRQTLGQGPEFLTYFQNEAQLEKSRLLSDRFSAERPKGSFSTLEIQRTEQGDSAMYLCSGQGFYNEQFFGPGTRLTVL.

The J gene is TRBJ1-5, the V gene TRBV6-1; D possibly corresponds to TRBD1 (5 bases). CDR3 length: 16 residues. Trimming took off 3 bases at V and 9 bases at J, with 21 bases between the two ends. Germline lookup yields CDR1 MNHNS and CDR2 SASEGT. The DNA for the CDR3 is TGTGCCAGCAGTGAGCGGGGTCGGGGGAAGTGGGCGCCCCAGCATTTT. This encodes CASSERGRGKWAPQHF.

The V and J genes are TRBV14 and TRBJ2-7, with 8 bases fitting TRBD2. J lost 5 bases, V lost 4 bases, and 13 bases had no gene match. The CDR3 has 16 residues. From germline, CDR1 is SGHDN and CDR2 FVKESK. This chain's CDR3 is CASSPRLTSVPHEQYF. CDR3 sequence (DNA): TGTGCCAGCAGCCCTAGGCTGACTAGCGTCCCTCACGAGCAGTACTTC.

This clone occurred a few times. This sequence joins TRBV29-1 and TRBJ2-2; D remains ambiguous. V shed 5 bases and J shed 5 bases, with 9 bases lying between them. The CDR3 has 12 amino acids. CDR1 is SQVTM and CDR2 is ANQGSEA in the germline V gene. The CDR3 loop is CSVLAITGELFF. The CDR3 DNA is TGCAGCGTTCTTGCTATTACCGGGGAGCTGTTTTTT.

This chain joins TRBV29-1 and TRBJ1-1, with a weak D call TRBD1 (5 bases). V lost 6 bases and J lost 4, with 12 bases in between. The germline V gene has CDR1 SQVTM and CDR2 ANQGSEA. The CDR3 runs to 12 residues. Here the CDR3 DNA reads TGCAGCGTGTTCCCCGGGGGCACTGAAGCTTTCTTT. It encodes CSVFPGGTEAFF.

J is TRBJ1-1 and V is TRBV5-4, with D perhaps matching TRBD1 (5 bases). In germline, CDR1 is SGHNT, CDR2 YYREEE (reference sequence). The V end was cut by 3 bases, the J end by 1 base, with 13 bases between. The CDR3 has 15 residues. In nucleotides, the CDR3 is TGTGCCAGCAGCTCTCCCCCGGGGGGGAACACTGAAGCTTTCTTT. Translated, it gives CASSSPPGGNTEAFF.

The chain couples TRBV2 to TRBJ2-7, with 8 bases aligning to TRBD2. Unmatched junction bases numbered 3, after V lost 0 bases and J lost 2 bases. The V gene's germline CDR1 is SNHLY and CDR2 FYNNEI. The CDR3 is made up of 15 amino acids. The CDR3 coding sequence is TGTGCCAGCAGTGAAGCTCTCGGGAGGGCCTACGAGCAGTACTTC. This translates into CASSEALGRAYEQYF.

This clone was counted only a few times. The V gene is TRBV7-6, the J gene TRBJ2-5; 8 bases agree with TRBD1. V lost 5 bases to trimming and J lost 1 base; unmatched junction nucleotides: 6. CDR3 length: 15 amino acids. CDR1 and CDR2 from the germline V gene are SGHVS and FNYEAQ. CDR3 in amino acids: CASSPWTGSQETQYF. CDR3 nucleotide sequence: TGTGCCAGCAGCCCTTGGACAGGGTCCCAAGAGACCCAGTACTTC.

The chain is built from TRBV4-2 and TRBJ2-7; 11 bases align to TRBD2. J was trimmed by 2 bases and V by 5 bases; bases with no gene match: 5. The CDR3 runs to 15 residues. Germline V gene lookup returns CDR1 LGHNA and CDR2 YNFKEQ. This CDR3 is CASSGLAGDAYEQYF. CDR3 coding DNA: TGTGCCAGCAGCGGACTAGCGGGCGACGCCTACGAGCAGTACTTC.

The rearrangement uses TRBV9 and TRBJ2-2; 7 bases fit TRBD2. The V gene's germline CDR1 is SGDLS and CDR2 YYNGEE. CDR3 size: 15 residues. With 0 bases clipped from V and 5 bases from J, the junction kept 4 bases outside the gene matches. The chain's CDR3 is CASSVAGGGTGELFF. CDR3 sequence (DNA): TGTGCCAGCAGCGTAGCGGGGGGAGGTACCGGGGAGCTGTTTTTT.

The count of this clone is one. This chain links TRBV5-1 with TRBJ2-4; TRBD1 matches at 8 bases. CDR1 is SGHRS and CDR2 is YFSETQ in the germline V gene. The V segment lost 3 bases and the J segment 7 bases; nucleotides outside the gene matches: 9. This CDR3 is 15 amino acids long. The CDR3 bases are TGCGCCAGCAGCTATTCACAGGGGGATTCGAACATTCAGTACTTC. Translated: CASSYSQGDSNIQYF.

In this sample, this clone turned up once. The chain links TRBV28 to TRBJ2-3, with TRBD2 as a possible D gene (5 bases). Germline V gene data show CDR1 as MDHEN and CDR2 as SYDVKM. The CDR3 is 13 residues long. Trimming took off 7 bases at V and 4 bases at J, with 12 bases between the two ends. The DNA of the CDR3 is TGTGCCAGCATGCCGGCTAGCCCAGATACGCAGTATTTT. Residues: CASMPASPDTQYF.

Concerning this clone: One end of the junction is discordant with germline, which a read error may explain. The rearrangement uses TRBV7-9 and TRBJ2-1, with 12 bases identical to TRBD2. This CDR3 comprises 15 residues. Germline V gene data show CDR1 as SEHNR and CDR2 as FQNEAQ (reference sequence). CDR3 residues: CSSSPRLAGENEQFF. The CDR3 DNA is TGTTCCAGCAGCCCCAGACTAGCGGGAGAGAATGAGCAGTTCTTC.

The chain recombines TRBV27 with TRBJ1-1, with a tentative D call TRBD1 (5 bases). From germline, CDR1 is MNHEY and CDR2 SMNVEV (reference sequence). CDR3 length: 15 residues. V lost 5 bases and J lost 4, with 17 bases in between. CDR3 residues: CASSNPTARGTEAFF. CDR3 in DNA: TGTGCCAGCAGTAACCCGACAGCCCGAGGCACTGAAGCTTTCTTT.

This chain connects TRBV27 to TRBJ1-1; D not certain. V lost 2 bases and J 0 bases, leaving 16 bases between the germline ends. The CDR3 has 17 amino acids. Germline CDR1 is MNHEY and CDR2 is SMNVEV (reference sequence). CDR3 amino acids: CASSLKGIGLMNTEAFF. The CDR3, as DNA: TGTGCCAGCAGTTTAAAGGGCATAGGACTTATGAACACTGAAGCTTTCTTT.

In its sample, this clone was seen a few times. This chain uses TRBV7-9 with TRBJ1-1, with D maybe TRBD1 (6 bases). CDR3 length: 11 residues. Trimming took off 3 bases at V and 10 bases at J, with 9 bases between the two ends. Germline V gene sequence: CDR1 SEHNR, CDR2 FQNEAQ (reference sequence). The CDR3 sequence is CASSFGGLAFF. The CDR3, as DNA: TGTGCCAGCAGCTTCGGGGGGCTAGCTTTCTTT.

Remarks on this clone: Its ends do not fully match the called genes, so a read error is possible. The chain joins TRBV6-1 to TRBJ1-2, with D uncertain. CDR3 length: 13 amino acids. Germline values: CDR1 MNHNS, CDR2 SASEGT. The CDR3, as DNA: TGTGCCAGCAGGGAAGGGCCCCACTATGGCTACACCTTC. This encodes CASREGPHYGYTF.

The rearrangement links TRBV7-7 to TRBJ2-7; D may be TRBD1 (5 bases). Germline assignment: CDR1 SSHAT and CDR2 FNYEAQ (reference sequence). The CDR3 length is 14 residues. V lost 6 bases to trimming and J lost 0 bases, with 12 bases between them. In DNA, the CDR3 is TGTGCCAGCAGTCCAGGGTATTTCTCCTACGAGCAGTACTTC. Amino acid sequence: CASSPGYFSYEQYF.

The genes are TRBV7-6 and TRBJ1-6, with a weak D call TRBD1 (5 bases). The germline V gene has CDR1 SGHVS and CDR2 FNYEAQ. The CDR3 has 15 amino acids. V was shortened by 4 bases and J by 8 bases, with 15 bases between the two germline ends. The CDR3 region has the DNA TGTGCCAGCAGCTCTCTTAGGGGATGGGATTCACCCCTCCACTTT. Its translation is CASSSLRGWDSPLHF.

This clone has a handful of counts. This rearrangement joins TRBV2 to TRBJ1-1; D unclear. V was clipped by 5 bases and J by 4 bases, with 17 bases between them. The germline CDR1 and CDR2 sequences are SNHLY and FYNNEI. The CDR3 is 15 residues long. Here the CDR3 reads CASSPLSSLSTEAFF. The DNA for the CDR3 is TGTGCCAGCAGTCCCCTGTCGTCCTTGAGCACTGAAGCTTTCTTT. Variable domain in full (rest from reference TRBV2 and TRBJ1-1): EPEVTQTPSHQVTQMGQEVILRCVPISNHLYFYWYRQILGQKVEFLVSFYNNEISEKSEIFDDQFSVERPDGSNFTLKIRSTKLEDSAMYFCASSPLSSLSTEAFFGQGTRLTVV.

V is TRBV5-1 and J is TRBJ1-1; 7 nucleotides line up with TRBD1. CDR1 and CDR2 (germline): SGHRS, YFSETQ. Trimming at V came to 6 bases and at J to 2 bases, leaving 7 bases not matched to a gene. The CDR3 loop spans 14 amino acids. As DNA, the CDR3 is TGCGCCAGCACCTGGAGGGGGCTAAACACTGAAGCTTTCTTT. This sequence encodes CASTWRGLNTEAFF. Together with reference TRBV5-1 and TRBJ1-1, the CDR3 gives the full variable domain: KAGVTQTPRYLIKTRGQQVTLSCSPISGHRSVSWYQQTPGQGLQFLFEYFSETQRNKGNFPGRFSGRQFSNSRSEMNVSTLELGDSALYLCASTWRGLNTEAFFGQGTRLTVV.

This chain uses TRBV30 with TRBJ1-5, with TRBD1 matching 8 bases. This CDR3 contains 12 residues. J was trimmed by 11 bases and V by 2 bases; bases with no gene match: 5. Germline V gene sequence: CDR1 GTSNPN, CDR2 SVGIG (reference sequence). The CDR3 spells CAWSTTGVTQHF. The CDR3 DNA follows: TGTGCCTGGAGTACGACAGGGGTTACCCAGCATTTT.

The chain carries TRBV29-1 and TRBJ2-7; 8 bases fit TRBD1. This CDR3 is built from 12 residues. V was clipped by 7 bases and J by 3 bases; unmatched bases: 5. CDR1 SQVTM and CDR2 ANQGSEA come from the germline V gene. DNA of the CDR3: TGCAGCGGGGGACAGGCCCTCTACGAGCAGTACTTC. Its translation: CSGGQALYEQYF.

This sequence joins TRBV18 and TRBJ2-7, with 8 bases aligning to TRBD2. CDR1 and CDR2 (germline): KGHSH, LQKENI. V shed 3 bases and J 4 bases; nucleotides not matched to a gene: 11. CDR3 length: 16 amino acids. The CDR3 here is CASSPYSGGAGYEQYF. CDR3 DNA sequence: TGTGCCAGCTCACCGTATTCGGGGGGGGCGGGGTACGAGCAGTACTTC.

J is TRBJ2-3 and V is TRBV7-6, with TRBD2 matching 8 bases. Germline-derived CDR1 and CDR2 are SGHVS and FNYEAQ. This CDR3 spans 16 amino acids. The V segment lost 4 bases and the J segment 1 base; nucleotides outside the gene matches: 7. The CDR3 protein is CASSWLSTSGTDTQYF. The CDR3 DNA reads TGTGCCAGCAGCTGGCTCTCGACTAGCGGCACAGATACGCAGTATTTT.

This clone has a single count. The rearrangement joins TRBV4-2 to TRBJ2-5; 8 bases agree with TRBD2. The J call is doubtful: the DNA matches TRBJ2-7 better. Per germline, CDR1 LGHNA and CDR2 YNFKEQ. This CDR3 contains 18 residues. CDR3 sequence reads: CASSARQPERGTPYEQYF. Written as DNA, the CDR3 is TGTGCCAGCAGCGCTCGTCAGCCAGAGCGGGGGACCCCCTACGAGCAGTACTTC.